This section outlines one TCR beta chain sequence together with its context. Its antigen is unidentified. CDR1 is SGHKS and CDR2 is YYEKEE in the germline V gene (reference sequence). The CDR3 consists of 12 residues. Trimming took 0 bases from V and 7 from J, leaving 4 bases between them. Assay used: immunoSEQ multiplex PCR; TCRdb lists only in-frame clones, some missing. The sample lists 2,500 to 3,000 clones; over 60% were seen once. These data belong to a study of early stage breast cancer tumors. Study observations and caveats: In about 90% of the 16 patients, blood comparison separated tumor from normal breast. Bulk DNA sequencing of unsorted cells missed chain pairing and markers.

Sufficient DNA from normal breast often required roughly 90-310 mg tissue. The receptor comes from a person aged 45-65 years with breast cancer. The chain employs TRBV5-5 and TRBJ1-4; D gene unclear. The sample consisted of normal breast tissue next to the tumor. The CDR3 is CASSLDVEKLFF. For the CDR3, the DNA is TGTGCCAGCAGCTTGGATGTTGAAAAACTGTTTTTT.